These 31 T cell receptor beta chains were all obtained from the same sample, sequenced in a study of cytomegalovirus exposure and HLA in healthy donors. Profiled with immunoSEQ multiplex PCR; TCRdb holds only in-frame clones, not every one. This table has approximately 180,000 clones, roughly nine tenths appearing once. The sample comprised PBMCs. The source of these receptors is a man between 18 and 29 years old in good health and CMV-seropositive.

This clone was picked up one time. The chain joins TRBV7-2 to TRBJ2-1, with D possibly TRBD2 on 7 matching bases. Germline V lookup: CDR1 SGHTA, CDR2 FQGNSA. The CDR3 loop spans 15 amino acids. V was cut by 5 bases and J by 6 bases, with 17 bases left in between. Written as DNA, the CDR3 is TGTGCCAGCAGCGGGGGGGGCGGTCTCGTCAATGAGCAGTTCTTC. It codes for CASSGGGGLVNEQFF.

V is TRBV11-3 and J is TRBJ2-1; TRBD2 might be the D (6 bases). Germline CDR1 reads SGHNT; CDR2 reads YENEEA. This CDR3 has 14 residues. The V end lost 3 bases, the J end lost 4 bases, and 10 bases lay between the germline ends. This chain's CDR3 is CASSFSGPYNEQFF. The DNA of the CDR3 is TGTGCCAGCAGCTTCAGCGGGCCGTACAATGAGCAGTTCTTC.

In this sample, this clone turned up once. The rearrangement joins TRBV5-5 to TRBJ2-7; the match to TRBD1 covers 7 bases. The CDR3 consists of 15 residues. The trim removed 2 bases at V and 3 bases at J, leaving 8 bases unmatched. In germline, CDR1 is SGHKS, CDR2 YYEKEE (reference sequence). DNA for the CDR3: TGTGCCAGCAGCTTAGGGACAGATGTTTACTACGAGCAGTACTTC. Protein sequence: CASSLGTDVYYEQYF.

The V call is TRBV25-1, the J call TRBJ2-3; 7 nucleotides align to TRBD1. CDR1 and CDR2 from the germline V gene are MGHDK and SYGVNS. The junction had 9 bases not matched to a gene; V was cut back by 7 bases and J by 5 bases. The CDR3 extends over 14 amino acids. CDR3 amino acids: CASTNAGGEDTQYF. Written as DNA, the CDR3 is TGTGCCAGCACCAACGCAGGGGGTGAAGATACGCAGTATTTT.

The chain couples TRBV19 to TRBJ2-1; 9 positions agree with TRBD2. The germline CDR1 and CDR2 sequences are LNHDA and SQIVND (reference sequence). The CDR3 runs 12 residues. J was trimmed by 4 bases and V by 9 bases; bases with no gene match: 1. The CDR3 is CASLAGYNEQFF. The DNA of the CDR3 is TGTGCCAGCCTAGCGGGGTACAATGAGCAGTTCTTC. Together with reference TRBV19 and TRBJ2-1, the CDR3 gives the full variable domain: DGGITQSPKYLFRKEGQNVTLSCEQNLNHDAMYWYRQDPGQGLRLIYYSQIVNDFQKGDIAEGYSVSREKKESFPLTVTSAQKNPTAFYLCASLAGYNEQFFGPGTRLTVL.

The chain links TRBV15 to TRBJ1-5; D gene unclear. Germline V gene sequence: CDR1 LNHNV, CDR2 YYDKDF (reference sequence). CDR3 length: 13 amino acids. Trimming removed 4 bases at V and 2 bases at J, with 6 bases between. CDR3 sequence: CATSKRGNQPQHF. The CDR3 bases are TGTGCCACCAGCAAACGGGGCAATCAGCCCCAGCATTTT.

The chain has TRBV9 and TRBJ1-2; D is perhaps TRBD1 (5 bases). Germline V gene sequence: CDR1 SGDLS, CDR2 YYNGEE. V was clipped by 4 bases and J by 3 bases, with 28 bases between them. CDR3 length: 19 residues. CDR3 bases: TGTGCCAGCAGCCTCTACCCGACAGAGATCACCCCTCTTGACTATGGCTACACCTTC. Translated, it gives CASSLYPTEITPLDYGYTF.

The CDR3 reads CASSLTGRGDTQYF. The CDR3 nucleotides are TGCGCCAGCAGCCTAACGGGGAGGGGGGATACGCAGTATTTT. V gene TRBV5-1 combines with J gene TRBJ2-3; TRBD2 is a possible D gene (7 bases). Trimming left V 4 bases short and J 6 bases short, with 15 bases between. Germline V lookup: CDR1 SGHRS, CDR2 YFSETQ. The CDR3 loop spans 14 amino acids.

The rearrangement links TRBV7-9 to TRBJ1-1, with D tentatively TRBD1 (6 bases). Per the germline V gene, CDR1 is SEHNR and CDR2 is FQNEAQ (reference sequence). This CDR3 spans 17 amino acids. The V end was cut by 6 bases, the J end by 3 bases, with 23 bases between. The CDR3 region is CASRASGGSGPYTEAFF. The CDR3 coding sequence is TGTGCCAGCAGGGCATCGGGGGGCAGCGGACCCTACACTGAAGCTTTCTTT.

J is TRBJ1-2 and V is TRBV28; 7 nucleotides line up with TRBD1. This CDR3 contains 13 residues. The V gene end was trimmed by 6 bases and the J gene end by 5 bases; junction bases not matched to a gene: 6. Germline-derived CDR1 and CDR2 are MDHEN and SYDVKM. The CDR3, as DNA: TGTGCCAGCAGAACTGCCAGGGGGTATGGCTACACCTTC. It is translated as CASRTARGYGYTF.

The rearrangement uses TRBV4-2 and TRBJ2-2, with 7 bases lining up with TRBD1. Germline lookup yields CDR1 LGHNA and CDR2 YNFKEQ. V was pared by 5 bases and J by 4 bases, with 4 bases of the junction left unmatched. This CDR3 is built from 14 residues. The DNA for the CDR3 is TGTGCCAGCAGCTTCACAGGGGTCACCGGGGAGCTGTTTTTT. This encodes CASSFTGVTGELFF.

The chain joins TRBV5-1 to TRBJ2-3; D uncertain. Trimming took 4 bases from V and 2 from J, leaving 8 bases between them. This CDR3 has 13 amino acids. Germline values: CDR1 SGHRS, CDR2 YFSETQ. CDR3 DNA sequence: TGCGCCAGCAGCCCGGGTTCCACAGATACGCAGTATTTT. Residues: CASSPGSTDTQYF.

The chain couples TRBV28 to TRBJ2-7; 8 bases line up with TRBD2. The V and J ends lost 6 bases and 7 bases, in that order; junction bases with no gene match: 5. Germline V CDR1 and CDR2: MDHEN, SYDVKM. CDR3 length: 12 residues. As DNA, the CDR3 is TGTGCCAGCAGCCAGCGGGGGAGGGAGCAGTACTTC. Protein product: CASSQRGREQYF.

This clone is a singleton in its sample. This chain links TRBV9 with TRBJ1-1, with a possible D match to TRBD1 (5 bases). V was pared by 7 bases and J by 4 bases, with 14 bases between. Germline V lookup: CDR1 SGDLS, CDR2 YYNGEE. The CDR3 is 13 amino acids. The CDR3 nucleotides are TGTGCCAGCGGAGACAGTCGCGGCACTGAAGCTTTCTTT. Amino acid sequence: CASGDSRGTEAFF. The full variable domain, rest sourced from reference TRBV9 and TRBJ1-1, is DSGVTQTPKHLITATGQRVTLRCSPRSGDLSVYWYQQSLDQGLQFLIQYYNGEERAKGNILERFSAQQFPDLHSELNLSSLELGDSALYFCASGDSRGTEAFFGQGTRLTVV.

The chain is built from TRBV18 and TRBJ1-1; D unresolved. Per germline, CDR1 KGHSH and CDR2 LQKENI. Between the trimmed V and J ends, which lost 5 bases and 0 bases, there was a span of 10 bases. CDR3 length: 14 residues. Written as DNA, the CDR3 is TGTGCCAGCTCATTACAGAGCATGAACACTGAAGCTTTCTTT. Encoded protein: CASSLQSMNTEAFF.

The rearrangement links TRBV7-6 to TRBJ1-5, with a weak D call TRBD1 (5 bases). This CDR3 is 13 amino acids long. V was shortened by 5 bases and J by 6 bases, with 11 bases between the two germline ends. Germline loops: CDR1 SGHVS, CDR2 FNYEAQ. The CDR3 region has the DNA TGTGCCAGCAGCGCCTCGGGGGTTCAGCCCCAGCATTTT. Its translation is CASSASGVQPQHF. Based on the CDR3 plus reference TRBV7-6 and TRBJ1-5, the full variable domain is GAGVSQSPRYKVTKRGQDVALRCDPISGHVSLYWYRQALGQGPEFLTYFNYEAQQDKSGLPNDRFSAERPEGSISTLTIQRTEQRDSAMYRCASSASGVQPQHFGDGTRLSIL.

The chain joins TRBV28 to TRBJ2-3, with TRBD2 identical over 7 bases. Looked up from germline, CDR1 is MDHEN and CDR2 is SYDVKM. The CDR3 is made up of 12 amino acids. Losses at the gene ends were 4 bases for V and 6 bases for J; bases not matched to a gene: 1. CDR3 amino acids: CASSWGGDTQYF. The CDR3 DNA is TGTGCCAGCAGTTGGGGGGGGGATACGCAGTATTTT. Full variable domain (rest looked up from reference TRBV28 and TRBJ2-3): DVKVTQSSRYLVKRTGEKVFLECVQDMDHENMFWYRQDPGLGLRLIYFSYDVKMKEKGDIPEGYSVSREKKERFSLILESASTNQTSMYLCASSWGGDTQYFGPGTRLTVL.

The rearrangement links TRBV9 to TRBJ2-3; D not resolved. Trimming cost V 4 bases and J 7 bases, with 13 bases left between them. The CDR3 runs 13 residues. Per germline, CDR1 SGDLS and CDR2 YYNGEE. The CDR3 nucleotides are TGTGCCAGCAGCCCGAGCGATCCTTATACGCAGTATTTT. Translation: CASSPSDPYTQYF.

This sequence joins TRBV5-5 and TRBJ1-2; 11 bases match TRBD1. The CDR3 is 15 amino acids. J gave up 6 bases and V 4 bases, and 8 bases lay outside the gene matches. Germline V gives CDR1 SGHKS, CDR2 YYEKEE (reference sequence). The CDR3 bases are TGTGCCAGCAGCCAACTAGGGACAGGGGGGAATGGCTACACCTTC. Translation: CASSQLGTGGNGYTF.

The chain links TRBV4-3 to TRBJ2-7; D is possibly TRBD2 (6 bases). CDR3 length equals 15 residues. Trimming shortened V by 0 bases and J by 3 bases, and 12 bases separated the two germline ends. Germline assignment: CDR1 LGHNA and CDR2 YSLEER. CDR3 sequence: CASSQDSGQGYEQYF. For the CDR3, the DNA is TGCGCCAGCAGCCAAGACAGCGGGCAGGGCTACGAGCAGTACTTC.

J is TRBJ1-4 and V is TRBV30; D is unclear. Germline values: CDR1 GTSNPN, CDR2 SVGIG (reference sequence). The CDR3 runs 16 residues. V was pared by 0 bases and J by 7 bases, with 18 bases between. The CDR3: CAWSVPTRRVGEKLFF. DNA for the CDR3: TGTGCCTGGAGTGTACCCACGAGGAGGGTTGGTGAAAAACTGTTTTTT. The full variable domain, rest sourced from reference TRBV30 and TRBJ1-4, is SQTIHQWPATLVQPVGSPLSLECTVEGTSNPNLYWYRQAAGRGLQLLFYSVGIGQISSEVPQNLSASRPQDRQFILSSKKLLLSDSGFYLCAWSVPTRRVGEKLFFGSGTQLSVL.

The chain carries TRBV30 and TRBJ1-2; D not certain. Germline V lookup: CDR1 GTSNPN, CDR2 SVGIG (reference sequence). The CDR3 runs 12 residues. The V end lost 3 bases, the J end lost 3 bases, and 8 bases lay between the germline ends. For the CDR3, the DNA is TGTGCCTGGAGCCCGGAGGACTATGGCTACACCTTC. Translation: CAWSPEDYGYTF.

The rearrangement joins TRBV6-4 to TRBJ2-2; no firm D call. The germline V and J ends were trimmed by 0 bases and 3 bases, with 14 bases remaining between them. The germline gives CDR1 MRHNA, CDR2 SNTAGT. CDR3 length: 17 residues. The CDR3 DNA sequence: TGTGCCAGCAGTGACTCGGCCTTAGGAGAGGACACCGGGGAGCTGTTTTTT. This sequence encodes CASSDSALGEDTGELFF.

The rearrangement uses TRBV5-6 and TRBJ2-7; TRBD2 agrees at 8 bases. From germline, CDR1 is SGHDT and CDR2 YYEEEE. Trimming removed 4 bases from V and 0 bases from J; junction bases left unmatched: 12. This CDR3 comprises 17 residues. CDR3 DNA sequence: TGTGCCAGCAGCCAATCCTGGCGGGGGGCTAACTCCTACGAGCAGTACTTC. Protein: CASSQSWRGANSYEQYF.

The genes are TRBV5-1 and TRBJ1-2; D is unclear. Germline V CDR1 and CDR2: SGHRS, YFSETQ. V lost 3 bases and J 0 bases, leaving 12 bases between the germline ends. The CDR3 sequence is 15 residues long. CDR3 bases: TGCGCCAGCAGCTACGGCCCGCGGTCTAACTATGGCTACACCTTC. Encoded protein: CASSYGPRSNYGYTF. Complete variable domain (other parts from reference TRBV5-1 and TRBJ1-2): KAGVTQTPRYLIKTRGQQVTLSCSPISGHRSVSWYQQTPGQGLQFLFEYFSETQRNKGNFPGRFSGRQFSNSRSEMNVSTLELGDSALYLCASSYGPRSNYGYTFGSGTRLTVV.

The chain recombines TRBV27 with TRBJ2-1; possible D gene TRBD2, 6 bases. Germline CDR1 MNHEY, CDR2 SMNVEV (reference sequence). V lost 2 bases to trimming and J lost 7 bases, with 18 bases between them. This CDR3 has 16 amino acids. CDR3 sequence (DNA): TGTGCCAGCAGTTTAAGTAAAGGAGGGAGTTTGAATGAGCAGTTCTTC. This sequence encodes CASSLSKGGSLNEQFF.

V usage is TRBV9 and J usage is TRBJ2-1; 10 positions match TRBD2. Germline V gene lookup returns CDR1 SGDLS and CDR2 YYNGEE. The CDR3 runs to 14 residues. V lost 2 bases, J lost 10 bases, and 6 bases stayed unmatched. Here the CDR3 DNA reads TGTGCCAGCAGCGTGGGACTAGCGACAAGGGAGCAGTTCTTC. Encoded protein: CASSVGLATREQFF.

V is TRBV29-1 and J is TRBJ1-2, with D tentatively TRBD1 (5 bases). The CDR3 spans 13 residues. V lost 6 bases to trimming and J lost 5 bases, with 16 bases between them. Germline CDR1 reads SQVTM; CDR2 reads ANQGSEA. Here the CDR3 reads CSVRRSGSYGYTF. In nucleotides, the CDR3 is TGCAGCGTCCGAAGATCAGGGTCATATGGCTACACCTTC.

V and J are TRBV19 and TRBJ2-7; TRBD2 aligns across 9 bases. V trimming: 5 bases; J trimming: 3 bases; junction bases outside the gene matches: 8. CDR3 length equals 15 residues. Germline V lookup: CDR1 LNHDA, CDR2 SQIVND (reference sequence). The CDR3 DNA reads as TGTGCCAGTAGTCCGACATTAGCGGGGGACTACGAGCAGTACTTC. Amino acids: CASSPTLAGDYEQYF. Supplemented by reference TRBV19 and TRBJ2-7, the full variable domain reads DGGITQSPKYLFRKEGQNVTLSCEQNLNHDAMYWYRQDPGQGLRLIYYSQIVNDFQKGDIAEGYSVSREKKESFPLTVTSAQKNPTAFYLCASSPTLAGDYEQYFGPGTRLTVT.

The genes are TRBV28 and TRBJ2-3, with TRBD2 identical over 11 bases. Germline loops: CDR1 MDHEN, CDR2 SYDVKM. The J segment lost 5 bases and the V segment lost 2 bases, leaving 6 bases of the junction unmatched. The CDR3 covers 16 residues. The CDR3 DNA sequence: TGTGCCAGCAGTTTAAATCTAGCGGGAGGCGGAGATACGCAGTATTTT. As protein: CASSLNLAGGGDTQYF.

The chain recombines TRBV5-6 with TRBJ1-2; 7 nucleotides agree with TRBD1. V lost 4 bases to trimming and J lost 4 bases; unmatched junction nucleotides: 7. Germline loops: CDR1 SGHDT, CDR2 YYEEEE. The CDR3 covers 14 residues. The CDR3 DNA reads TGTGCCAGCAGCCAGGGACAGACCGTCTATGGCTACACCTTC. Translating gives CASSQGQTVYGYTF.